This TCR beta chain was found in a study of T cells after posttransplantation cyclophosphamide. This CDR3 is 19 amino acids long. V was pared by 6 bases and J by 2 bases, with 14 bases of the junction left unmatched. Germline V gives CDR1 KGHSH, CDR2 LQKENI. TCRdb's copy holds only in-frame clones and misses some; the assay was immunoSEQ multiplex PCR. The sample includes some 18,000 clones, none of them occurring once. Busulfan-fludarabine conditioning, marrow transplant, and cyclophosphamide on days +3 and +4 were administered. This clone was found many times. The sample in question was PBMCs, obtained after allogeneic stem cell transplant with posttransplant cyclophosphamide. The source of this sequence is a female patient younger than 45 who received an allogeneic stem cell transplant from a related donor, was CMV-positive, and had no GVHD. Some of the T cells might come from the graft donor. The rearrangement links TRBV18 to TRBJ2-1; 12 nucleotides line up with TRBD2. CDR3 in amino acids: CASSTGTGTSGLTYNEQFF. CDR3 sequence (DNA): TGTGCCAGCTCGACAGGGACTGGGACTAGCGGGCTCACCTACAATGAGCAGTTCTTC.